This T cell receptor (beta chain) originates from a study of blood T cell repertoires in COVID-19. Study context: The samples span acute and convalescent COVID-19 from the United States, Italy and Spain. Sources were T cells, B-cell-depleted T cells, or PBMCs; the material itself was cDNA or gDNA.

Cohort 3 donors counted as recovered after two negative PCRs, clearance, or resolved symptoms. Germline V lookup: CDR1 MNHEY, CDR2 SVGEGT. V dropped 0 bases and J dropped 0; count of bases not matched to a gene: 8. This CDR3 comprises 17 residues. Original methodology: It was from reference gene primer amplification that nucleated cell counts were estimated. Only in-frame clones appear in the TCRdb table, and some are missing; sequencing was by immunoSEQ multiplex PCR. Clone size and the V and J calls come from that table; the DNA yielded D and trimming. The repertoire holds around 300,000 clones, with 87% as singletons.

V is TRBV6-2 or TRBV6-3 and J is TRBJ2-7, with 7 bases aligning to TRBD1. This TCR was sampled from a woman aged 35 to 49 who had recovered from COVID-19. Material for sequencing was PBMCs or T cells enriched from blood (not recorded which). CDR3 nucleotide sequence: TGTGCCAGCAGTTACTCGTTGGGACAGCTGATCTCCTACGAGCAGTACTTC. Protein product: CASSYSLGQLISYEQYF.